This is a list of T cell receptor beta chains from one sample in a study of T-cell memory formation after mild COVID-19. MiXCR, applied by TCRdb to the 5' RACE reads, yields one record per CDR3 protein. This table holds 50,000 or so distinct CDR3 sequences, approximately 9% found once. The sample was PBMCs or a T cell subset sorted from them (not recorded which). The source is an adult woman who had mild COVID-19 (a few samples of this study predate the infection). Cell type and time point are not known. The CDR3 runs from the conserved cysteine through the conserved F or W. Each record gives: clone size, D gene, V gene, J gene, CDR3 DNA, CDR3 protein. A D gene is named only where the DNA matches it firmly. Clone size is shown for a subset of rows, as once, few, many or a class of expanded clone.

-	TRBD1	TRBV7-9	TRBJ2-5	TGTGCCAGCAGCTTAAACAGGGGGTGGGAGACCCAGTACTTC	CASSLNRGWETQYF
-	TRBD1	TRBV7-6	TRBJ2-5	TGTGCCAGCAGCTTAACAGTTGGACAGGGAAGGGAGACCCAGTACTTC	CASSLTVGQGRETQYF
few	-	TRBV11-3	TRBJ2-1	TGTGCCAGCAGCCGTTCTGGAGGGAACAATGAGCAGTTCTTC	CASSRSGGNNEQFF
medium-sized	-	TRBV5-1	TRBJ2-7	TGCGCCAGCAGCTTGTCACCAGGGGCCTACGAGCAGTACTTC	CASSLSPGAYEQYF
few	-	TRBV20-1	TRBJ1-4	TGCAGTGCTAGATCACCAGAGTTAAATGAAAAACTGTTTTTT	CSARSPELNEKLFF
few	-	TRBV12-3/TRBV12-4	TRBJ1-2	TGTGCCAGCAGTTTTCGGAAGCTAACCTATAACTATGGCTACACCTTC	CASSFRKLTYNYGYTF
-	-	TRBV23-1	TRBJ2-5	TGCGCCAGCAGTCAATCGTCCGGCGCTCTCCCCTCGGGGGAGACCCAGTACTTC	CASSQSSGALPSGETQYF
-	TRBD1	TRBV7-2	TRBJ2-5	TGTGCCAGCAGCTTCCTAGGGACAGCAGCGGAGACCCAGTACTTC	CASSFLGTAAETQYF
-	TRBD2	TRBV7-3	TRBJ2-3	TGTGCCAGCAGCGACCCGACTAGCGACTCTAGCACAGATACGCAGTATTTT	CASSDPTSDSSTDTQYF
many	TRBD1	TRBV6-5	TRBJ2-7	TGTGCCAGCAGTCAAACAGGGGGCTCCTACGAGCAGTACTTC	CASSQTGGSYEQYF
few	-	TRBV5-1	TRBJ1-2	TGCGCCAGCAGCTTGGGGGGGGACGGCGGCTACACCTTC	CASSLGGDGGYTF
many	TRBD1	TRBV5-1	TRBJ2-7	TGCGCCAGCAGCTTAACAGGGGTATCGAGGAACGAGCAGTACTTC	CASSLTGVSRNEQYF
-	TRBD2	TRBV6-6	TRBJ2-3	TGTGCCAGCGGAAGGGGAGGGTACAGTGCAGATACGCAGTATTTT	CASGRGGYSADTQYF
-	-	TRBV20-1	TRBJ1-3	TGCAGTGCTAGAGATCCAACGGCCCTCTCTGGAAACACCATATATTTT	CSARDPTALSGNTIYF
-	TRBD2	TRBV6-6	TRBJ2-1	TGTGCCAGCAGTTACGGCAAGAGCGGGAGGGTTTACAATGAGCAGTTCTTC	CASSYGKSGRVYNEQFF
-	-	TRBV6-2/TRBV6-3	TRBJ1-2	TGTGCCAGCAGTTACGGGTCCAGGCTGGGTGGCTACACCTTC	CASSYGSRLGGYTF
-	TRBD1	TRBV2	TRBJ2-1	TGTGCCGGGGCCCGACAGGGGATGGGGTCGGGTGAGCAGTTCTTC	CAGARQGMGSGEQFF
many	-	TRBV6-5	TRBJ2-5	TGTGCCAGCAGTTACTCTTCGGGCCCTGACCCAAGGAAGACCCAGTACTTC	CASSYSSGPDPRKTQYF
-	-	TRBV5-6	TRBJ2-1	TGTGCCAGCAGCTCTCTGACTAGCAGGGGGAGCTCCTACAATGAGCAGTTCTTC	CASSSLTSRGSSYNEQFF
many	-	TRBV12-3/TRBV12-4	TRBJ2-5	TGTGCCAGCAGTTTTATTGGGGGAGCCCAGTACTTC	CASSFIGGAQYF
many	TRBD2	TRBV20-1	TRBJ2-1	TGTAGTGCTAGTTCTGGCGGGGGGTCGTCCTACAATGAGCAGTTCTTC	CSASSGGGSSYNEQFF
few	-	TRBV3-1	TRBJ1-1	TGTGCCAGCAGCCAAGAAGGCGGGGGGCAACGAGCTTTCTTT	CASSQEGGGQRAFF
many	-	TRBV27	TRBJ2-1	TGTGCCAGCAGTAAAACCCCTAGTGGGGATGAGCAGTTCTTC	CASSKTPSGDEQFF
many	-	TRBV20-1	TRBJ2-2	TGCAGTGCGCAGGGGGGTTTTGGCACCGGGGAGCTGTTTTTT	CSAQGGFGTGELFF
-	-	TRBV7-6	TRBJ2-7	TGTGCCAGCAGCTTAGCGACGTGGCAGGGGATTTCCTACGAGCAGTACTTC	CASSLATWQGISYEQYF
medium-sized	TRBD1	TRBV12-3/TRBV12-4	TRBJ1-1	TGTGCCAGCACCACCATTACAGGGGGCCTGAAGATTGTGAACACTGAAGCTTTCTTT	CASTTITGGLKIVNTEAFF
few	-	TRBV18	TRBJ2-6	TGTGCCAGCTCACCACCCCGGGGAGGAGGTGGGGCCAACGTCCTGACTTTC	CASSPPRGGGGANVLTF
-	-	TRBV12-3/TRBV12-4	TRBJ1-2	TGTGCCAGCAGCCCGCCTCGGAACCACACCTCGGTTAACTATGGCTACACCTTC	CASSPPRNHTSVNYGYTF
many	TRBD2	TRBV9	TRBJ2-3	TGTGCCAGCAGTGACGACGGGGGGGGAGCAGATACGCAGTATTTT	CASSDDGGGADTQYF
many	TRBD2	TRBV12-3/TRBV12-4	TRBJ2-2	TGTGCCAGCAGTTTATACAGGCTAGCGGGGGGCACGAACACCGGGGAGCTGTTTTTT	CASSLYRLAGGTNTGELFF
-	-	TRBV6-5	TRBJ1-3	TGTGCCAGCAGTCATCTTTCCGGGACATCGGTTGGAAACACCATATATTTT	CASSHLSGTSVGNTIYF
-	-	TRBV7-2	TRBJ1-3	TGTGCCAGCAGCCCCGGGGGGCCGAACACCATATATTTT	CASSPGGPNTIYF
-	-	TRBV5-6	TRBJ2-3	TGTGCCAGCAGCTTGGACGGGTTTAGCACAGATACGCAGTATTTT	CASSLDGFSTDTQYF
few	TRBD2	TRBV12-3/TRBV12-4	TRBJ2-1	TGTGCCAGCAGTTTAAATAGGCGAGGTCTAGCGGCCTACAATGAGCAGTTCTTC	CASSLNRRGLAAYNEQFF
many	-	TRBV29-1	TRBJ2-1	TGCAGCGTTGCTCAATCCGACACCGACTCCTACAATGAGCAGTTCTTC	CSVAQSDTDSYNEQFF
many	-	TRBV7-3	TRBJ2-1	TGTGCCAGCAGCTTAACTAGCTCGAGTTCCTACAATGAGCAGTTCTTC	CASSLTSSSSYNEQFF
few	TRBD2	TRBV7-3	TRBJ2-1	TGTGCCAGCAGCTTAGGCGGCGGGAGGGCCACCAATGAGCAGTTCTTC	CASSLGGGRATNEQFF
-	-	TRBV24-1	TRBJ2-1	TGTGCCACCAGCGGGACCCACATGGGGCGACCCAATGAGCAGTTCTTC	CATSGTHMGRPNEQFF
many	-	TRBV27	TRBJ2-1	TGTGCCAGCAGTTTCCTCCCCTTACTAGCCAATGAGCAGTTCTTC	CASSFLPLLANEQFF
few	TRBD2	TRBV20-1	TRBJ2-7	TGCAGTGCTAGAGATTGGGGACTAGCGGACGAGCAGTACTTC	CSARDWGLADEQYF
few	-	TRBV29-1	TRBJ1-1	TGCAGCGTTGTGGGGCGCCCTCTTGACCTGAACACTGAAGCTTTCTTT	CSVVGRPLDLNTEAFF
many	-	TRBV24-1	TRBJ2-1	TGTGCCACCAGTGATTTCTCGCCAACCAATGAGCAGTTCTTC	CATSDFSPTNEQFF
-	-	TRBV2	TRBJ2-1	TGTGCCAGCAGAGACCTGACGGTTAAGCAGTTCTTC	CASRDLTVKQFF
few	-	TRBV5-1	TRBJ2-1	TGCGCCAGCAGACGTCAGGGAATGGGAAATGAGCAGTTCTTC	CASRRQGMGNEQFF
few	TRBD1	TRBV30	TRBJ1-1	TGTGCCTGGACAGGGGGAGTGAACACTGAAGCTTTCTTT	CAWTGGVNTEAFF
many	TRBD1	TRBV5-1	TRBJ2-7	TGCGCCAGCAGCTTGGGGACAGGGACCTACGAGCAGTACTTC	CASSLGTGTYEQYF